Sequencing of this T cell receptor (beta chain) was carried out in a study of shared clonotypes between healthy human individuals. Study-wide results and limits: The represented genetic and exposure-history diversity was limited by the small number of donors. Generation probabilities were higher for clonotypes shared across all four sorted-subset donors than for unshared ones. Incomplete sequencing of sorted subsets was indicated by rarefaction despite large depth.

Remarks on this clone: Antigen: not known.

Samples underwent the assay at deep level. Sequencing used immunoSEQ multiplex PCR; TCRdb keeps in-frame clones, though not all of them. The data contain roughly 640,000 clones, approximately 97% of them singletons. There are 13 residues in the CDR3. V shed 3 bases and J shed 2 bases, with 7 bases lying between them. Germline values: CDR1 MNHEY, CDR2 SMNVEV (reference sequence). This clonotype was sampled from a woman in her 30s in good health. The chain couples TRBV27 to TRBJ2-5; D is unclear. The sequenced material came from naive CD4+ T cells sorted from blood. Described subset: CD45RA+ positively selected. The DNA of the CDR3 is TGTGCCAGCAGTTTTGGGTTTCAAGAGACCCAGTACTTC. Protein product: CASSFGFQETQYF.